Each of the 27 T cell receptor beta chains below was sequenced from the same sample in a study of blood T cell repertoires in COVID-19. Only in-frame clones appear in the TCRdb table, and some are missing; sequencing was by immunoSEQ multiplex PCR. Of about 50,000 clones listed, about 90% were seen once; the top ten hold under 2.5%. Material for sequencing was peripheral blood. Receptors were obtained from a human donor in a cohort sampled during active COVID-19.

The chain has TRBV28 and TRBJ1-2; TRBD1 matches 10 bases. The CDR3 spans 15 residues. Germline CDR1 MDHEN, CDR2 SYDVKM. The V and J ends lost 6 bases and 4 bases, in that order; junction bases with no gene match: 8. CDR3 region: CASSSYRTGGYGYTF. In DNA, the CDR3 is TGTGCCAGCAGCTCTTATCGGACAGGGGGCTATGGCTACACCTTC.

The chain couples TRBV9 to TRBJ1-1; D is uncertain. The V gene's germline CDR1 is SGDLS and CDR2 YYNGEE. This CDR3 region has 15 residues. V was cut by 4 bases and J by 3 bases, with 16 bases left in between. CDR3 residues: CASSLQPEVYTEAFF. The CDR3 DNA sequence: TGTGCCAGCAGCCTTCAACCAGAGGTGTACACTGAAGCTTTCTTT.

The chain recombines TRBV5-6 with TRBJ2-7, with TRBD1 matching 8 bases. Germline V gene lookup returns CDR1 SGHDT and CDR2 YYEEEE. The CDR3 runs to 15 residues. Trimming took 4 bases from V and 7 from J; bases not matched to a gene: 13. This chain's CDR3 is CASSRRRQGANEQYF. In nucleotides, the CDR3 is TGTGCCAGCAGCAGAAGAAGGCAGGGGGCTAATGAGCAGTACTTC.

J is TRBJ2-7 and V is TRBV7-2, with a possible D match to TRBD1 (6 bases). The CDR3 is 12 residues long. Germline V lookup: CDR1 SGHTA, CDR2 FQGNSA. V gave up 5 bases and J gave up 3 bases, with 8 bases separating them. In DNA, the CDR3 is TGTGCCAGCAGCAGGGACAACTACGAGCAGTACTTC. It is translated as CASSRDNYEQYF.

The sample holds one count of this clone. The chain couples TRBV19 to TRBJ2-1, with 11 bases matching TRBD1. The V gene end was trimmed by 5 bases and the J gene end by 8 bases; junction bases not matched to a gene: 8. Per germline, CDR1 LNHDA and CDR2 SQIVND (reference sequence). This CDR3 has 15 amino acids. CDR3 sequence: CASSPGTGGLDEQFF. The CDR3 nucleotides read TGTGCCAGTAGTCCCGGGACAGGGGGTCTGGATGAGCAGTTCTTC.

This chain joins TRBV7-3 and TRBJ1-2; unclear D gene. This CDR3 is 12 amino acids long. CDR1 and CDR2 from the germline V gene are SGHTA and FQGTGA. The V gene lost 3 bases and the J gene lost 4 bases, with 6 bases spanning the gap. The CDR3 DNA reads as TGTGCCAGCAGCTTTTCGGGCTATGGCTACACCTTC. As protein: CASSFSGYGYTF.

A single count supports this clone. V and J are TRBV30 and TRBJ2-1, with no clear D. V was trimmed by 2 bases and J by 0 bases, leaving 8 bases between them. There are 14 residues in the CDR3. Per the germline V gene, CDR1 is GTSNPN and CDR2 is SVGIG (reference sequence). The CDR3 sequence: CAWSLGSSYNEQFF. CDR3 nucleotide sequence: TGTGCCTGGAGTCTAGGCAGCTCCTACAATGAGCAGTTCTTC.

The chain has TRBV2 and TRBJ1-6, with D unresolved. Germline CDR1 and CDR2: SNHLY and FYNNEI. Trimming cost V 6 bases and J 13 bases, with 13 bases left between them. This CDR3 comprises 12 residues. The CDR3 coding sequence is TGTGCCAGCAGCCGTCTCTTATCCCCCCTCCACTTT. Translated: CASSRLLSPLHF.

The rearrangement uses TRBV7-3 and TRBJ2-3, with 13 bases that match TRBD2. Trimming at V came to 2 bases and at J to 4 bases, leaving 3 bases not matched to a gene. CDR3 size: 16 residues. Germline V lookup: CDR1 SGHTA, CDR2 FQGTGA. Here the CDR3 reads CASSLGLAGDPDTQYF. Here the CDR3 DNA reads TGTGCCAGCAGCTTAGGACTAGCGGGGGACCCAGATACGCAGTATTTT.

V and J are TRBV19 and TRBJ2-1; 11 positions match TRBD2. CDR3 length equals 22 residues. V was clipped by 8 bases and J by 1 base; unmatched bases: 25. The germline CDR1 and CDR2 sequences are LNHDA and SQIVND (reference sequence). CDR3: CASASGLAGGLIEAGSYNEQFF. The CDR3 bases are TGTGCCAGTGCCTCAGGCTTAGCGGGGGGGCTTATTGAGGCGGGTTCCTACAATGAGCAGTTCTTC.

The genes are TRBV3-1 (or the pseudogene TRBV3-2) and TRBJ2-2; 8 nucleotides align to TRBD1. The CDR3 runs 16 residues. The trim removed 1 base at V and 2 bases at J, leaving 3 bases unmatched. CDR1 and CDR2 from the germline V gene are LGHDT and YNNKEL (reference sequence). The CDR3 protein is CASSQGDRINTGELFF. In DNA, the CDR3 is TGTGCCAGCAGCCAAGGGGACAGGATAAACACCGGGGAGCTGTTTTTT.

The rearrangement joins TRBV13 to TRBJ1-6, with D uncertain. The CDR3 is made up of 19 amino acids. Germline lookup yields CDR1 PRHDT and CDR2 FYEKMQ (reference sequence). The V gene lost 4 bases and the J gene lost 0 bases, with 19 bases spanning the gap. Written as DNA, the CDR3 is TGTGCCAGCAGCTATAGGATGGGTTTAGGGAGCTCCTATAATTCACCCCTCCACTTT. This gives the protein CASSYRMGLGSSYNSPLHF.

The rearrangement uses TRBV4-3 and TRBJ2-1, with D unresolved. Trimming stripped 0 bases from V and 3 bases from J, with 12 bases between. CDR3 length: 16 residues. In germline, CDR1 is LGHNA, CDR2 YSLEER. The CDR3 nucleotides read TGCGCCAGCAGCCAAGAAGGATCAGGTAACTACAATGAGCAGTTCTTC. It specifies CASSQEGSGNYNEQFF.

CDR3 nucleotides: TGTGCCAGCAGCCCCGTAGGACAGGGGGAGACCCAGTACTTC. This translates into CASSPVGQGETQYF. The chain links TRBV11-2 to TRBJ2-5; 9 nucleotides match TRBD1. The CDR3 is 14 residues long. V lost 5 bases, J lost 5 bases, and 6 bases stayed unmatched. Germline values: CDR1 SGHAT, CDR2 FQNNGV.

The CDR3 nucleotides are TGTGCCATCAGAGAACCGGGACAGGGGAACACTGAAGCTTTCTTT. It specifies CAIREPGQGNTEAFF. The V gene is TRBV10-3, the J gene TRBJ1-1; 9 bases align to TRBD1. CDR1 is ENHRY and CDR2 is SYGVKD in the germline V gene. This CDR3 spans 15 amino acids. V shed 6 bases and J 1 base; nucleotides not matched to a gene: 6.

The chain links TRBV2 to TRBJ2-5; D ambiguous. The CDR3 sequence is 15 residues long. V dropped 3 bases and J dropped 2 bases, with 13 bases sitting between them. CDR1 and CDR2 from the germline V gene are SNHLY and FYNNEI. CDR3 coding DNA: TGTGCCAGCAGTGATTATCGAGGAGTACAAGAGACCCAGTACTTC. Translated, it gives CASSDYRGVQETQYF.

This clone occurred a few times. The V call is TRBV11-2, the J call TRBJ1-2; D gene uncertain. The germline gives CDR1 SGHAT, CDR2 FQNNGV. Trimming shortened V by 1 base and J by 4 bases, and 7 bases separated the two germline ends. This CDR3 has 13 residues. CDR3 in amino acids: CASSLGGGYGYTF. The CDR3 bases are TGTGCCAGCAGCTTAGGTGGAGGCTATGGCTACACCTTC.

The gene calls are TRBV28 and TRBJ1-1; 9 bases align to TRBD1. J was trimmed by 0 bases and V by 5 bases; bases with no gene match: 13. Per germline, CDR1 MDHEN and CDR2 SYDVKM. This CDR3 has 18 residues. CDR3 nucleotides: TGTGCCAGCAGTCACCCGGGACAGGGTCTATTCCTGAACACTGAAGCTTTCTTT. It yields the protein CASSHPGQGLFLNTEAFF.

The V and J genes are TRBV5-6 and TRBJ2-7; D is uncertain. Germline assignment: CDR1 SGHDT and CDR2 YYEEEE. V was trimmed by 2 bases and J by 1 base, leaving 4 bases between them. The CDR3 runs 12 residues. CDR3: CASSFGSYEQYF. DNA for the CDR3: TGTGCCAGCAGCTTCGGTTCCTACGAGCAGTACTTC.

CDR3 sequence reads: CASSPDRSTDTQYF. The CDR3 DNA sequence: TGTGCCAGCAGTCCGGACAGGAGCACAGATACGCAGTATTTT. V and J are TRBV28 and TRBJ2-3; TRBD1 matches at 7 bases. The junction had 2 bases not matched to a gene; V was cut back by 5 bases and J by 0 bases. CDR1 and CDR2 (germline): MDHEN, SYDVKM. The CDR3 totals 14 residues.

J is TRBJ2-3 and V is TRBV28; 11 bases are a match to TRBD2. Per germline, CDR1 MDHEN and CDR2 SYDVKM. The CDR3 totals 16 residues. After removal of 5 bases from V and 2 bases from J, the junction contained 6 bases not matched to a gene. The chain's CDR3 is CASSPQTSGVTDTQYF. CDR3 sequence (DNA): TGTGCCAGCAGTCCTCAGACTAGCGGGGTCACAGATACGCAGTATTTT.

The chain employs TRBV4-1 and TRBJ2-6; tentative D call: TRBD1 (5 bases). The germline CDR1 and CDR2 sequences are MGHRA and YSYEKL. V lost 1 base and J 0 bases, leaving 10 bases between the germline ends. The CDR3 contains 17 residues. CDR3 DNA: TGCGCCAGCAGCCAAGGAACAGGCTACTCTGGGGCCAACGTCCTGACTTTC. This encodes CASSQGTGYSGANVLTF.

The J gene is TRBJ2-1, the V gene TRBV9, with D unclear. The CDR3 extends over 11 amino acids. Trimming stripped 4 bases from V and 7 bases from J, with 6 bases between. Germline V gives CDR1 SGDLS, CDR2 YYNGEE. The CDR3 nucleotides are TGTGCCAGCAGCTCCCAAAATGAGCAGTTCTTC. Its translation: CASSSQNEQFF.

The chain carries TRBV12-3 or TRBV12-4 and TRBJ2-1; D remains ambiguous. Trimming took off 5 bases at V and 11 bases at J, with 10 bases between the two ends. The CDR3 is 11 residues long. The DNA for the CDR3 is TGTGCCAGCAGTCCCCTTGACAAGCAGTTCTTC. This gives the protein CASSPLDKQFF.

The chain uses TRBV7-6 and TRBJ2-2; 9 nucleotides line up with TRBD2. Germline V lookup: CDR1 SGHVS, CDR2 FNYEAQ. V was clipped by 6 bases and J by 7 bases; unmatched bases: 3. The CDR3 length is 13 residues. For the CDR3, the DNA is TGTGCCAGCAGTATTAGCGGGAGCGGGGAGCTGTTTTTT. It specifies CASSISGSGELFF.

V is TRBV6-2 or TRBV6-3 and J is TRBJ2-3; 8 nucleotides match TRBD2. Looked up from germline, CDR1 is MNHEY and CDR2 is SVGEGT. This CDR3 region has 15 residues. V gave up 2 bases and J gave up 6 bases; unmatched junction bases: 7. CDR3: CASSYGLAGADTQYF. CDR3 nucleotide sequence: TGTGCCAGCAGTTACGGGCTAGCGGGTGCGGATACGCAGTATTTT.

This chain uses TRBV7-2 with TRBJ1-2; TRBD1 matches at 7 bases. Looked up from germline, CDR1 is SGHTA and CDR2 is FQGNSA. V was clipped by 1 base and J by 1 base; unmatched bases: 0. The CDR3 runs 14 residues. The CDR3 DNA reads as TGTGCCAGCAGCTTAGGACAGGGTAACTATGGCTACACCTTC. Amino acids: CASSLGQGNYGYTF.